The TCR beta chain under discussion was sequenced for a study of shared clonotypes between healthy human individuals. Study-level information: Per donor, three plates held CD4 naive cells, three held CD4 memory, two held CD8 naive and one held CD8 memory.

CDR3 size: 18 residues. V shed 3 bases and J 4 bases; nucleotides not matched to a gene: 10. The germline gives CDR1 MNHEY, CDR2 SMNVEV (reference sequence). A roughly 200 ng quantity of DNA, 30,000 to 35,000 T cell genomes, went into the sorted-subset replicate PCRs. Sequencing was performed with immunoSEQ multiplex PCR; in TCRdb, only in-frame clones are kept and a portion is missing. The sample carries 2 million to 2.5 million clones, over 85% recorded once. This chain uses TRBV27 with TRBJ2-5; 14 positions agree with TRBD2. Sequences were obtained from naive CD4+ T cells sorted from blood. Indicated subset: CD45RA+ positively selected. This receptor was obtained from a man aged 18 to 30 in good health. CDR3 coding DNA: TGTGCCAGCAGTTTGGGACTAGCGGGAGAGGTCGGGGGAGAGACCCAGTACTTC. Translation gives CASSLGLAGEVGGETQYF.